This entry lists 21 T cell receptor beta chains sequenced from one sample in a study of blood T cell repertoires in COVID-19. The repertoire was sequenced with immunoSEQ multiplex PCR; TCRdb's copy has only in-frame clones and lacks some. Altogether about 90,000 clones are present, 88% being singletons, with the ten largest covering 0.47%. The sample comprised peripheral blood. The origin of the receptors is a man in his fifties or sixties with acute or convalescent COVID-19.

The chain couples TRBV5-4 to TRBJ2-3; no clear D. Per the germline V gene, CDR1 is SGHNT and CDR2 is YYREEE (reference sequence). Trimming removed 2 bases from V and 3 bases from J, with 7 bases in between. This CDR3 contains 13 residues. The CDR3 reads CASSFSGTDTQYF. The CDR3 DNA follows: TGTGCCAGCAGCTTCTCCGGGACAGATACGCAGTATTTT. The full variable domain, with the rest looked up from reference TRBV5-4 and TRBJ2-3, is ETGVTQSPTHLIKTRGQQVTLRCSSQSGHNTVSWYQQALGQGPQFIFQYYREEENGRGNFPPRFSGLQFPNYSSELNVNALELDDSALYLCASSFSGTDTQYFGPGTRLTVL.

The V call is TRBV30, the J call TRBJ1-5, with 7 bases matching TRBD1. The J segment lost 6 bases and the V segment lost 2 bases, leaving 4 bases of the junction unmatched. The CDR3 has 13 amino acids. Looked up from germline, CDR1 is GTSNPN and CDR2 is SVGIG (reference sequence). The CDR3 here is CAWSRQGGQPQHF. Here the CDR3 DNA reads TGTGCCTGGAGTAGGCAGGGGGGTCAGCCCCAGCATTTT.

The CDR3 reads CASSEGTGGGQPQHF. As DNA, the CDR3 is TGCGCCAGCAGTGAGGGGACAGGGGGCGGGCAGCCCCAGCATTTT. J is TRBJ1-5 and V is TRBV10-2; 12 bases align to TRBD1. Germline values: CDR1 WSHSY, CDR2 SAAADI. CDR3 length: 15 amino acids. Trimming at V came to 2 bases and at J to 7 bases, leaving 3 bases not matched to a gene.

This chain connects TRBV24-1 to TRBJ1-5; perhaps TRBD1 as D (6 bases). Trimming took 3 bases from V and 3 from J, leaving 11 bases between them. Germline assignment: CDR1 KGHDR and CDR2 SFDVKD. The CDR3 totals 15 residues. The CDR3 sequence: CATSDRGHNNQPQHF. The CDR3 region has the DNA TGTGCCACCAGTGATAGGGGACATAACAATCAGCCCCAGCATTTT.

This chain connects TRBV19 to TRBJ2-4; 9 bases line up with TRBD2. Germline V gene data show CDR1 as LNHDA and CDR2 as SQIVND (reference sequence). The CDR3 contains 18 residues. V lost 3 bases, J lost 2 bases, and 11 bases stayed unmatched. The DNA for the CDR3 is TGTGCCAGTAGTATGTTGAGGAATAGCGGGAGTACCAAAAACATTCAGTACTTC. Its translation is CASSMLRNSGSTKNIQYF.

J is TRBJ2-7 and V is TRBV15; 11 nucleotides match TRBD1. V lost 1 base and J lost 7; bases outside the gene matches: 9. CDR1 is LNHNV and CDR2 is YYDKDF in the germline V gene (reference sequence). The CDR3 spans 16 residues. Here the CDR3 DNA reads TGTGCCACCAGCAGAGGCGGACAGGGGGCCCGCTTTGAGCAGTACTTC. Its translation is CATSRGGQGARFEQYF.

The chain combines TRBV7-8 with TRBJ2-7; no clear D. The CDR3 contains 14 residues. CDR1 is SGHVS and CDR2 is FQNEAQ in the germline V gene. Trimming left V 0 bases short and J 3 bases short, with 9 bases between. The DNA of the CDR3 is TGTGCCAGCAGCTTAGCGCGGTTCAGCTACGAGCAGTACTTC. This encodes CASSLARFSYEQYF.

The rearrangement links TRBV5-4 to TRBJ1-2; 7 bases match TRBD1. V was pared by 0 bases and J by 0 bases, with 5 bases of the junction left unmatched. The CDR3 consists of 16 residues. Germline assignment: CDR1 SGHNT and CDR2 YYREEE (reference sequence). CDR3 sequence: CASSLEDRDANYGYTF. The CDR3, as DNA: TGTGCCAGCAGCTTGGAAGACAGGGACGCTAACTATGGCTACACCTTC.

The genes are TRBV19 and TRBJ2-3, with 7 bases that match TRBD1. This CDR3 region has 15 residues. Germline CDR1 reads LNHDA; CDR2 reads SQIVND (reference sequence). J gave up 1 base and V 6 bases, and 7 bases lay outside the gene matches. The CDR3 loop is CASSQTGLCTDTQYF. CDR3 sequence (DNA): TGTGCCAGTAGCCAGACAGGGCTTTGCACAGATACGCAGTATTTT.

This sequence joins TRBV19 and TRBJ2-1, with TRBD2 matching 8 bases. Germline V lookup: CDR1 LNHDA, CDR2 SQIVND (reference sequence). CDR3 length: 15 amino acids. V dropped 7 bases and J dropped 9; count of bases not matched to a gene: 14. This CDR3 is CASTPFPGGESEQFF. Written as DNA, the CDR3 is TGTGCCAGTACCCCTTTCCCGGGGGGGGAGAGTGAGCAGTTCTTC.

This sequence joins TRBV5-1 and TRBJ2-7; the D gene is possibly TRBD2 (6 bases). Germline lookup yields CDR1 SGHRS and CDR2 YFSETQ. The CDR3 contains 14 residues. Trimming left V 3 bases short and J 3 bases short, with 13 bases between. CDR3 sequence (DNA): TGCGCCAGCAGCTCGGGACTGGGAATCTACGAGCAGTACTTC. Protein: CASSSGLGIYEQYF.

The chain joins TRBV3-1 (or the pseudogene TRBV3-2) to TRBJ2-7; 9 bases are a match to TRBD2. The ends lost 1 base at V and 2 bases at J; junction bases unmatched: 3. Germline CDR1 is LGHDT and CDR2 is YNNKEL (reference sequence). The CDR3 is 15 residues long. CDR3 nucleotides: TGTGCCAGCAGCCAAGGGCGGGGGGGAACCTACGAGCAGTACTTC. Residues: CASSQGRGGTYEQYF.

This chain connects TRBV7-9 to TRBJ1-5, with D hard to call. Trimming removed 6 bases at V and 2 bases at J, with 17 bases between. This CDR3 spans 16 amino acids. Germline V gene sequence: CDR1 SEHNR, CDR2 FQNEAQ (reference sequence). CDR3 nucleotides: TGTGCCAGCAGTTCACAATCGGGGATCGGCAATCAGCCCCAGCATTTT. It specifies CASSSQSGIGNQPQHF.

The chain couples TRBV10-3 to TRBJ1-2, with D possibly matching TRBD1 (5 bases). Trimming stripped 4 bases from V and 7 bases from J, with 13 bases between. CDR3 size: 13 residues. Germline V gene sequence: CDR1 ENHRY, CDR2 SYGVKD. The CDR3 bases are TGTGCCATCAGTGGGGGCCAGGAGGGTGGCTACACCTTC. The encoded protein is CAISGGQEGGYTF.

This clone was observed a handful of times. The V gene is TRBV5-1, the J gene TRBJ2-2, with 8 bases fitting TRBD2. CDR1 and CDR2 (germline): SGHRS, YFSETQ. CDR3 length: 18 residues. Losses at the gene ends were 0 bases for V and 9 bases for J; bases not matched to a gene: 16. As DNA, the CDR3 is TGCGCCAGCAGCTTGGCCCCTAGCGGGCCGAACCTGGATCGGGAGCTGTTTTTT. It codes for CASSLAPSGPNLDRELFF.

The chain couples TRBV6-1 to TRBJ1-5; 8 nucleotides line up with TRBD1. V was clipped by 4 bases and J by 0 bases; unmatched bases: 5. The CDR3 is 16 amino acids. Germline V gene sequence: CDR1 MNHNS, CDR2 SASEGT. The CDR3 is CASSVTGGYSNQPQHF. CDR3 in DNA: TGTGCCAGCAGTGTAACAGGGGGGTATAGCAATCAGCCCCAGCATTTT.

The chain couples TRBV6-1 to TRBJ1-6, with a possible D match to TRBD1 (6 bases). V shed 2 bases and J shed 2 bases, with 7 bases lying between them. This CDR3 spans 15 amino acids. Germline V lookup: CDR1 MNHNS, CDR2 SASEGT. The CDR3: CASSEWTAYNSPLHF. CDR3 nucleotides: TGTGCCAGCAGTGAATGGACAGCCTATAATTCACCCCTCCACTTT.

This chain connects TRBV5-1 to TRBJ1-5; perhaps TRBD1 as D (5 bases). The CDR3 runs 14 residues. V shed 5 bases and J shed 7 bases, with 16 bases lying between them. Germline V lookup: CDR1 SGHRS, CDR2 YFSETQ. This CDR3 is CASSWAGGEQPQHF. CDR3 DNA sequence: TGCGCCAGCAGTTGGGCGGGGGGGGAGCAGCCCCAGCATTTT.

This clone appeared a single time. The V gene is TRBV2, the J gene TRBJ1-2; TRBD1 might be the D (5 bases). Trimming cost V 5 bases and J 7 bases, with 14 bases left between them. The CDR3 is 13 residues long. Per germline, CDR1 SNHLY and CDR2 FYNNEI. The CDR3 nucleotides are TGTGCCAGCAGTTTTACAGGTTTAAGTGGCTACACCTTC. It codes for CASSFTGLSGYTF.

The gene calls are TRBV11-3 and TRBJ1-1; no clear D. Trimming shortened V by 2 bases and J by 1 base, and 5 bases separated the two germline ends. This CDR3 contains 13 residues. Germline V CDR1 and CDR2: SGHNT, YENEEA. The CDR3 spells CASSLWANTEAFF. The CDR3 DNA is TGTGCCAGCAGCTTATGGGCGAACACTGAAGCTTTCTTT.

This clone was counted once. The genes are TRBV19 and TRBJ2-7, with a possible D match to TRBD1 (6 bases). Trimming pared 3 bases from V and 0 bases from J, leaving 12 bases between. This CDR3 contains 15 residues. Germline V CDR1 and CDR2: LNHDA, SQIVND (reference sequence). The CDR3 reads CASSIGGRGSYEQYF. The CDR3 nucleotides are TGTGCCAGTAGTATTGGCGGCAGGGGCTCCTACGAGCAGTACTTC.